These 32 T cell receptor beta chains originate from one sample sequenced in a study of glioma-infiltrating T cells listed by TCRdb under 2016. The sample was run on an Illumina MiSeq. TCR alpha and beta CDR3 regions were amplified with the iRepertoire nested amplicon-rescue multiplex PCR (arm-PCR) platform from RNA. The public reads were reanalyzed by TCRdb: fastp trimming at Q25, MiXCR alignment, in-frame beta chains only. Rows are combined by CDR3 protein, so each entry shows the most common genes and DNA. In all, the sample holds 45,000 or so distinct CDR3 sequences, and around 22% of those were seen once. The ten largest account for almost 6.5% of the sample. Source material: glioma tissue, nonneoplastic brain tissue, or PBMCs (not recorded which). The receptors here all came from a human donor with low-grade glioma or glioblastoma, undergoing nonglioma brain surgery, or in good health (not recorded which).

This clonotype was counted at least ten times. V gene TRBV7-2 combines with J gene TRBJ1-1; no clear D. The V end was cut by 5 bases, the J end by 2 bases, with 9 bases between. The V gene's germline CDR1 is SGHTA and CDR2 FQGNSA. The CDR3 sequence is 13 residues long. The CDR3 sequence: CASSAQTNTEAFF. The CDR3, as DNA: TGTGCCAGCAGCGCCCAGACAAACACTGAAGCTTTCTTT.

This clonotype was picked up many times. The chain carries TRBV6-1 and TRBJ2-7; D is ambiguous. The V end lost 8 bases, the J end lost 7 bases, and 12 bases lay between the germline ends. The CDR3 totals 11 residues. The germline V gene encodes CDR1 MNHNS and CDR2 SASEGT. In nucleotides, the CDR3 is TGTGCCAGCGGTCCGTTAAGAGAGCAGTACTTC. This codes for CASGPLREQYF.

This chain uses TRBV5-6 with TRBJ1-1, with D tentatively TRBD1 (5 bases). The V gene's germline CDR1 is SGHDT and CDR2 YYEEEE. The CDR3 runs 15 residues. V was clipped by 4 bases and J by 3 bases, with 16 bases between them. The CDR3 sequence: CASSGDLLGDTEAFF. CDR3 coding DNA: TGTGCCAGCAGCGGGGACCTACTGGGGGACACTGAAGCTTTCTTT.

The chain employs TRBV7-9 and TRBJ2-3; D gene ambiguous. The CDR3 has 16 amino acids. V lost 0 bases to trimming and J lost 0 bases, with 10 bases between them. Germline CDR1 is SEHNR and CDR2 is FQNEAQ (reference sequence). In DNA, the CDR3 is TGTGCCAGCAGCTTAGCACCCGGGTTAAGCACAGATACGCAGTATTTT. Its protein is CASSLAPGLSTDTQYF.

V gene TRBV12-3 or TRBV12-4 combines with J gene TRBJ1-1, with D possibly TRBD1 on 5 matching bases. There are 16 residues in the CDR3. Deletions cut 5 bases from V and 4 bases from J, with 20 bases between. The CDR3 DNA reads as TGTGCCAGCAGTCTATCGGGACCGGGTCTGGGCACTGAAGCTTTCTTT. Protein sequence: CASSLSGPGLGTEAFF.

This clonotype was observed at least ten times. The chain is built from TRBV2 and TRBJ1-1, with TRBD1 matching 7 bases. This CDR3 contains 14 residues. With V trimmed by 5 bases and J by 11 bases, 14 bases remained unmatched. The germline V gene has CDR1 SNHLY and CDR2 FYNNEI. The DNA of the CDR3 is TGTGCCAGCAGTTCGAGGGGGGGACAGATATTGGCTTTCTTT. Translated, it gives CASSSRGGQILAFF.

The V gene is TRBV5-1, the J gene TRBJ2-7; 9 nucleotides align to TRBD1. Trimming took 9 bases from V and 4 from J; bases not matched to a gene: 29. Germline-derived CDR1 and CDR2 are SGHRS and YFSETQ. This CDR3 has 20 residues. The CDR3 reads CAIDRAPVDRGFQDWYEQYV. The DNA of the CDR3 is TGCGCCATCGACCGGGCCCCGGTGGACAGGGGCTTCCAGGATTGGTACGAGCAGTACGTC.

The rearrangement links TRBV19 to TRBJ1-5, with D possibly being TRBD1 (5 bases). The CDR3 spans 15 residues. Germline CDR1 is LNHDA and CDR2 is SQIVND (reference sequence). Trimming left V 3 bases short and J 0 bases short, with 9 bases between. CDR3 bases: TGTGCCAGTAGTATTCGGGGGAATAGCAATCAGCCCCAGCATTTT. Protein: CASSIRGNSNQPQHF. The whole variable domain, filled in from reference TRBV19 and TRBJ1-5, reads DGGITQSPKYLFRKEGQNVTLSCEQNLNHDAMYWYRQDPGQGLRLIYYSQIVNDFQKGDIAEGYSVSREKKESFPLTVTSAQKNPTAFYLCASSIRGNSNQPQHFGDGTRLSIL.

This clonotype was seen at least ten times. This chain connects TRBV7-6 to TRBJ2-7; D call uncertain. Trimming shortened V by 1 base and J by 0 bases, and 16 bases separated the two germline ends. CDR1 SGHVS and CDR2 FNYEAQ come from the germline V gene. The CDR3 consists of 17 residues. This CDR3 is CASSLESAMGSSYEQYF. CDR3 sequence (DNA): TGTGCCAGCAGCTTAGAGTCGGCCATGGGCAGCTCCTACGAGCAGTACTTC.

This clonotype has ten or more counts. The V gene is TRBV7-8, the J gene TRBJ1-1; D gene uncertain. V lost 0 bases to trimming and J lost 0 bases, with 8 bases between them. Germline assignment: CDR1 SGHVS and CDR2 FQNEAQ. The length of the CDR3 is 15 residues. Here the CDR3 reads CASSLASFLNTEAFF. The CDR3 DNA is TGTGCCAGCAGCTTAGCGTCTTTCCTGAACACTGAAGCTTTCTTT.

As for this clonotype: A much larger clone differs by one base, so this may be a read error. CDR3: CAGSPGTLGETQYF. The CDR3 DNA reads as TGCGCCGGCAGCCCTGGGACTCTGGGCGAGACCCAGTACTTC. This chain uses TRBV4-1 with TRBJ2-5; possibly TRBD2 for D (6 bases). Germline V lookup: CDR1 MGHRA, CDR2 YSYEKL. CDR3 length: 14 amino acids.

The table lists this clonotype with a few counts. The rearrangement links TRBV5-5 to TRBJ2-3; a weak D match, TRBD2 (5 bases). This CDR3 has 16 amino acids. Germline assignment: CDR1 SGHKS and CDR2 YYEKEE (reference sequence). V lost 0 bases and J lost 1, with 12 bases in between. CDR3 sequence (DNA): TGTGCCAGCAGCTTGGACGGGGAGCCCGGCACAGATACGCAGTATTTT. Protein sequence: CASSLDGEPGTDTQYF.

This clonotype was recorded a few times. This chain connects TRBV12-3 or TRBV12-4 to TRBJ2-3; TRBD2 agrees at 8 bases. This CDR3 contains 16 residues. After removal of 2 bases from V and 2 bases from J, the junction contained 6 bases not matched to a gene. The DNA of the CDR3 is TGTGCCAGCAGTTTAATTGTAGCGGGGCTCACAGATACGCAGTATTTT. Its protein is CASSLIVAGLTDTQYF.

The gene calls are TRBV6-1 and TRBJ2-1; 7 bases agree with TRBD1. The V and J ends lost 8 bases and 9 bases, in that order; junction bases with no gene match: 10. The length of the CDR3 is 13 residues. Per the germline V gene, CDR1 is MNHNS and CDR2 is SASEGT. CDR3 in amino acids: CASGPQGRGEQFF. The CDR3 DNA follows: TGTGCCAGCGGTCCACAGGGGCGCGGTGAGCAGTTCTTC.

This clonotype is medium-sized (0.01 to 0.1%) by share. The chain uses TRBV27 and TRBJ2-3; TRBD2 matches at 7 bases. Germline V CDR1 and CDR2: MNHEY, SMNVEV (reference sequence). V was pared by 2 bases and J by 2 bases, with 10 bases of the junction left unmatched. This CDR3 is 17 amino acids long. The CDR3, as DNA: TGTGCCAGCAGTTTACGGGATCTAGCGGCCCACACAGATACGCAGTATTTT. It specifies CASSLRDLAAHTDTQYF.

In this sample, this clonotype turned up many times. V usage is TRBV20-1 and J usage is TRBJ2-1; D is unclear. The CDR3 is 14 amino acids. Germline CDR1 reads DFQATT; CDR2 reads SNEGSKA (reference sequence). V lost 0 bases and J lost 5, with 11 bases in between. The CDR3 DNA reads as TGCAGTGCTAGAGATTTGGCCGCCGACAATGAGCAGTTCTTC. Encoded protein: CSARDLAADNEQFF.

The sample holds many counts of this clonotype. The V gene is TRBV4-1, the J gene TRBJ1-4; a weak D match, TRBD1 (6 bases). The length of the CDR3 is 17 residues. V lost 1 base and J lost 6, with 18 bases in between. Germline V CDR1 and CDR2: MGHRA, YSYEKL. For the CDR3, the DNA is TGCGCCAGCAGCCAAGGAAGGGACACCCCAGGAGATGAAAAACTGTTTTTT. It encodes CASSQGRDTPGDEKLFF.

Only a few counts were recorded for this clonotype. This chain links TRBV3-1 with TRBJ2-7; 8 positions match TRBD1. The germline gives CDR1 LGHDT, CDR2 YNNKEL (reference sequence). This CDR3 comprises 16 residues. With 0 bases clipped from V and 0 bases from J, the junction kept 4 bases outside the gene matches. The CDR3 sequence is CASSQDLGQGSYEQYF. CDR3 sequence (DNA): TGTGCCAGCAGCCAAGACTTAGGACAGGGCTCCTACGAGCAGTACTTC.

This clonotype was seen at least ten times. This CDR3 reads CASSDFGTQNTEAFF. Written as DNA, the CDR3 is TGTGCCAGCAGTGATTTCGGGACTCAGAACACTGAAGCTTTCTTT. V and J are TRBV2 and TRBJ1-1; tentatively, D is TRBD1 (5 bases). Looked up from germline, CDR1 is SNHLY and CDR2 is FYNNEI. V was pared by 3 bases and J by 1 base, with 12 bases between. This CDR3 is built from 15 residues.

In regard to this clonotype: This clone may be a read error of a much larger clone one base away. The J gene is TRBJ1-5, the V gene TRBV3-1; 7 nucleotides agree with TRBD1. Trimming cost V 8 bases and J 7 bases; bases outside gene matches: 11. The CDR3 has 14 amino acids. Germline V CDR1 and CDR2: LGHDT, YNNKEL (reference sequence). The CDR3 sequence: CASRRGISVQPQHF. CDR3 in DNA: TGTGCCAGCCGCAGGGGGATCAGCGTGCAGCCCCAGCATTTT.

The genes are TRBV12-3 or TRBV12-4 and TRBJ2-7; 10 bases line up with TRBD2. J gave up 1 base and V 3 bases, and 3 bases lay outside the gene matches. CDR3 length equals 15 residues. The CDR3 sequence: CASSFPAGGSYEQYF. For the CDR3, the DNA is TGTGCCAGCAGTTTCCCAGCGGGGGGGTCCTACGAGCAGTACTTC.

This clonotype appeared a few times. This rearrangement joins TRBV30 to TRBJ1-5; 8 positions match TRBD1. The CDR3 has 14 amino acids. With 8 bases clipped from V and 1 base from J, the junction kept 7 bases outside the gene matches. Germline lookup yields CDR1 GTSNPN and CDR2 SVGIG (reference sequence). This CDR3 reads CATQTGGSNQPQHF. In DNA, the CDR3 is TGTGCCACCCAAACAGGGGGGAGCAATCAGCCCCAGCATTTT.

This clonotype was observed at least ten times. The CDR3 nucleotides read TGTGCCAGCCGTCTCGTTTACGCGAACGGGGAGCTGTTTTTT. It specifies CASRLVYANGELFF. The chain employs TRBV27 and TRBJ2-2; D is ambiguous. CDR1 and CDR2 from the germline V gene are MNHEY and SMNVEV (reference sequence). The CDR3 is 14 amino acids. V lost 8 bases and J lost 7, with 17 bases in between.

This clonotype showed up many times. V usage is TRBV28 and J usage is TRBJ2-6, with 7 bases aligning to TRBD1. The V segment lost 6 bases and the J segment 0 bases; nucleotides outside the gene matches: 2. CDR1 MDHEN and CDR2 SYDVKM come from the germline V gene. The CDR3 consists of 15 residues. The CDR3 nucleotides read TGTGCCAGCAGCCGGGACAGCTCTGGGGCCAACGTCCTGACTTTC. Its protein is CASSRDSSGANVLTF.

As concerns this clonotype: At one end the junction does not follow the germline gene, possibly because of a read error. The chain employs TRBV10-3 and TRBJ2-1, with D unclear. This CDR3 region has 13 residues. Germline V CDR1 and CDR2: ENHRY, SYGVKD. For the CDR3, the DNA is TGTGCCGTCAGTGAGCCCCGGAACGTTGAGCAGTTCTTC. It is translated as CAVSEPRNVEQFF.

This chain joins TRBV30 and TRBJ2-7, with D unclear. V was shortened by 2 bases and J by 2 bases, with 4 bases between the two germline ends. CDR1 and CDR2 (germline): GTSNPN, SVGIG (reference sequence). The length of the CDR3 is 11 residues. The CDR3 here is CAWSSTYEQYF. Here the CDR3 DNA reads TGTGCCTGGAGTTCCACCTACGAGCAGTACTTC.

There are many counts of this clonotype. CDR3 bases: TGCGCCAGCAGCCAAGATCGGGCAGGGCACACTGAAGCTTTCTTT. Translated, it gives CASSQDRAGHTEAFF. The chain couples TRBV4-1 to TRBJ1-1; D may be TRBD1 (5 bases). Germline CDR1 is MGHRA and CDR2 is YSYEKL. The CDR3 extends over 15 amino acids. V was trimmed by 0 bases and J by 3 bases, leaving 11 bases between them.

This chain links TRBV5-1 with TRBJ2-7; maybe TRBD1 (6 bases). V gave up 5 bases and J gave up 0 bases, with 9 bases separating them. CDR1 is SGHRS and CDR2 is YFSETQ in the germline V gene. The CDR3 is made up of 13 amino acids. The chain's CDR3 is CASSSGDSYEQYF. CDR3 bases: TGCGCCAGCAGTTCAGGGGACTCCTACGAGCAGTACTTC.

There are a few counts of this clonotype. V gene TRBV29-1 combines with J gene TRBJ2-3; a possible D gene is TRBD1 (8 bases). This CDR3 spans 14 amino acids. Trimming cost V 7 bases and J 3 bases, with 17 bases left between them. Germline CDR1 is SQVTM and CDR2 is ANQGSEA. The CDR3 is CSAYRGGSTDTQYF. CDR3 DNA: TGCAGCGCATACAGGGGGGGGAGTACAGATACGCAGTATTTT.

This clonotype was observed a handful of times. The gene calls are TRBV29-1 and TRBJ1-1, with TRBD1 matching over 8 bases. The ends lost 4 bases at V and 5 bases at J; junction bases unmatched: 6. This CDR3 has 13 residues. The germline V gene has CDR1 SQVTM and CDR2 ANQGSEA. As DNA, the CDR3 is TGCAGCGTTGGGAACAGGGGGGGGACTGAAGCTTTCTTT. It specifies CSVGNRGGTEAFF.

At least ten counts were recorded for this clonotype. The chain recombines TRBV20-1 with TRBJ1-1; possibly TRBD1 for D (5 bases). Germline values: CDR1 DFQATT, CDR2 SNEGSKA (reference sequence). V was shortened by 0 bases and J by 6 bases, with 17 bases between the two germline ends. CDR3 length equals 15 residues. DNA of the CDR3: TGCAGTGCTAGAGATTTGGAGAGCGCGGGACCTGAAGCTTTCTTT. Translated: CSARDLESAGPEAFF.

This clonotype occurred once. A much bigger clone sits one base away, suggesting this may be a read error. The chain combines TRBV2 with TRBJ2-1, with TRBD2 as a possible D gene (6 bases). This CDR3 has 13 amino acids. The germline gives CDR1 SNHLY, CDR2 FYNNEI. CDR3 bases: TGTGCCATCCCAGCGGGCTCCTACAATAAGCAGTTCTTC. Translating it yields CAIPAGSYNKQFF. The variable domain in full, completed from reference TRBV2 and TRBJ2-1, reads EPEVTQTPSHQVTQMGQEVILRCVPISNHLYFYWYRQILGQKVEFLVSFYNNEISEKSEIFDDQFSVERPDGSNFTLKIRSTKLEDSAMYFCAIPAGSYNKQFFGPGTRLTVL.